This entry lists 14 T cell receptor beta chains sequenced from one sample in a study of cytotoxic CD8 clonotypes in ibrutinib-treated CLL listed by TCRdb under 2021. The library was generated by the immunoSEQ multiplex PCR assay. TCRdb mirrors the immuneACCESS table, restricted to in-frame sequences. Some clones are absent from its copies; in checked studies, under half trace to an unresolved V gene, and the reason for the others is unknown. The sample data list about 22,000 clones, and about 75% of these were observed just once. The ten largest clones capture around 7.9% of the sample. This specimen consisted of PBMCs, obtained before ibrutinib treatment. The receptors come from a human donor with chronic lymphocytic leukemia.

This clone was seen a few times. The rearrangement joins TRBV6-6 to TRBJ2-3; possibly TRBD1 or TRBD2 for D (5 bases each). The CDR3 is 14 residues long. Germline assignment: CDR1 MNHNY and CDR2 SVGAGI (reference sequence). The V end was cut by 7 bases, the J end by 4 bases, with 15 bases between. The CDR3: CASTPEGRSDTQYF. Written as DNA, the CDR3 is TGTGCCAGCACGCCTGAGGGGCGGTCAGATACGCAGTATTTT.

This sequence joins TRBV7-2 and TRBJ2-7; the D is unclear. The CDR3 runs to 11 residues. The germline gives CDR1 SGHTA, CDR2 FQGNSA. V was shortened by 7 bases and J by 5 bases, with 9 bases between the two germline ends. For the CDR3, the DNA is TGTGCCAGCACCATAAGGAACGAGCAGTACTTC. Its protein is CASTIRNEQYF.

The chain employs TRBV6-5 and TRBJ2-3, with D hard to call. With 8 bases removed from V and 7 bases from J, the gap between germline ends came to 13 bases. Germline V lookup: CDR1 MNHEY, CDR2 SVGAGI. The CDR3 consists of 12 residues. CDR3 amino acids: CASRASSNTQYF. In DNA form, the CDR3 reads TGTGCCAGCCGGGCCTCCTCCAATACGCAGTATTTT.

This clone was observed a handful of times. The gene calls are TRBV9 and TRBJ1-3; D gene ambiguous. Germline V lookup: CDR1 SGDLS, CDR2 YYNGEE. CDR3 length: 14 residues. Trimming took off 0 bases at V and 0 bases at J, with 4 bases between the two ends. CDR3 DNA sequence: TGTGCCAGCAGCGTAGTTCACTCTGGAAACACCATATATTTT. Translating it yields CASSVVHSGNTIYF.

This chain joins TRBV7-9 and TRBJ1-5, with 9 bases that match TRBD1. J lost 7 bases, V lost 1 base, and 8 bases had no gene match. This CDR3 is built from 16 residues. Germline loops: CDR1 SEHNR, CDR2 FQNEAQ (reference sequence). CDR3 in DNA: TGTGCCAGCAGCTTAGGGACAGGGGAAATGGGACAGCCCCAGCATTTT. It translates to CASSLGTGEMGQPQHF.

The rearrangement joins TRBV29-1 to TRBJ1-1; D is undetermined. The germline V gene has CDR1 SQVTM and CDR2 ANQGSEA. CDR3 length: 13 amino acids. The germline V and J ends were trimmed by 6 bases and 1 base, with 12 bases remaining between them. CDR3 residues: CSVIRYENTEAFF. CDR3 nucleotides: TGCAGCGTGATCAGGTATGAGAACACTGAAGCTTTCTTT.

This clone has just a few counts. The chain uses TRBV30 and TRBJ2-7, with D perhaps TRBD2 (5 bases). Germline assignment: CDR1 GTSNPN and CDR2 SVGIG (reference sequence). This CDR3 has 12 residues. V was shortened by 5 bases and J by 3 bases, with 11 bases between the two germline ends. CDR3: CAWSGGYYEQYF. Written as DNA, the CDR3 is TGTGCCTGGTCAGGCGGGTACTACGAGCAGTACTTC.

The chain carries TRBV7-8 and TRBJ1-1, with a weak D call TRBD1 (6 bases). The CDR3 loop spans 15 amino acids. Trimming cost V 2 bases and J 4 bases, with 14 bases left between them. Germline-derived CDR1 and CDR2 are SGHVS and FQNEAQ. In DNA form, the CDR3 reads TGTGCCAGCAGCTTACGGGGGGCAAGGATCACTGAAGCTTTCTTT. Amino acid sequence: CASSLRGARITEAFF.

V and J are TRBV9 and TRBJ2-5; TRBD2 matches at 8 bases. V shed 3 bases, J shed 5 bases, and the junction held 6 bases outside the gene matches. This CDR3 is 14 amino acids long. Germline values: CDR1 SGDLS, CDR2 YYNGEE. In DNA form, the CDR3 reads TGTGCCAGCAGCGCGGGAGGGACGGTGGAGACCCAGTACTTC. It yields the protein CASSAGGTVETQYF.

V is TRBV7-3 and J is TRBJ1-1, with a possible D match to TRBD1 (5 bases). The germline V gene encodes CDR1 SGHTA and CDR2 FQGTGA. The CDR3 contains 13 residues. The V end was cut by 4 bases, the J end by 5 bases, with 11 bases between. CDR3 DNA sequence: TGTGCCAGCAGCTCAATGACAGCTACTGAAGCTTTCTTT. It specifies CASSSMTATEAFF.

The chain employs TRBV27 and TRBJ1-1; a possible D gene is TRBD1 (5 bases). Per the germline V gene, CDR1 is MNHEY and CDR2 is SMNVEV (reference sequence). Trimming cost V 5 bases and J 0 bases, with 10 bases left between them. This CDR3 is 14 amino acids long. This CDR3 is CASSRGQLNTEAFF. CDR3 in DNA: TGTGCCAGCAGTAGGGGCCAGTTGAACACTGAAGCTTTCTTT.

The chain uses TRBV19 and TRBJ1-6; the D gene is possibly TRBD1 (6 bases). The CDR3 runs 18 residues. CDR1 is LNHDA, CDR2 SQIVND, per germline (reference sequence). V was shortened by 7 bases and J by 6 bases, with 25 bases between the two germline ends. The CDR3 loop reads CASTQTGPLGGGNSPLHF. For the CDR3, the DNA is TGTGCCAGTACCCAGACAGGCCCCCTCGGGGGAGGTAATTCACCCCTCCACTTT.

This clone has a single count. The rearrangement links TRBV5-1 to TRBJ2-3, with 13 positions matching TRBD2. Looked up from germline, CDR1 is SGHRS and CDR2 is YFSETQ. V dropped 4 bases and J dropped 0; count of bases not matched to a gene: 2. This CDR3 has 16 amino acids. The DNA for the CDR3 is TGCGCCAGCAGCGGGGGACTAGCGGGAAGCACAGATACGCAGTATTTT. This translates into CASSGGLAGSTDTQYF.

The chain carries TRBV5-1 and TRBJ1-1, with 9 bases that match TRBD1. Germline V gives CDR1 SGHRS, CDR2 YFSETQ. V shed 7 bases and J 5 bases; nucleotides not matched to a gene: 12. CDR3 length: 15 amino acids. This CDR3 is CASLSPRQGGTEAFF. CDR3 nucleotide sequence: TGCGCCAGCCTATCGCCCAGACAGGGGGGAACTGAAGCTTTCTTT.